The rows below give T cell receptor beta chains drawn from one sample of a study of OX40 agonist ivuxolimab in advanced cancers. The repertoire was sequenced with immunoSEQ multiplex PCR; TCRdb's copy has only in-frame clones and lacks some. The sample carries around 56,000 clones, 85% to 90% recorded once. Sequencing used CD4+ or CD8+ T cells sorted from blood, obtained in a trial of the OX40 agonist ivuxolimab. The receptors stem from an adult with an advanced solid tumor such as melanoma, head and neck, liver or kidney cancer. The CDR3 runs from the conserved cysteine through the conserved F or W. Fields, in order: clone size, D gene, J gene, V gene, CDR3 protein, CDR3 DNA. The D gene is left open where the match is weak. Clone size, where shown, is once, few, many, or a class for clones that have expanded.

clone size: once
D gene: NA
J gene: TRBJ1-1
V gene: TRBV20-1
CDR3 protein: CRTANTEAFF
CDR3 DNA: TGCAGGACAGCCAACACTGAAGCTTTCTTT

clone size: once
D gene: NA
J gene: TRBJ2-1
V gene: TRBV11-1
CDR3 protein: CASSLVGGEQFF
CDR3 DNA: TGTGCCAGCAGCTTAGTAGGGGGAGAGCAGTTCTTC

clone size: NA
D gene: TRBD2
J gene: TRBJ2-4
V gene: TRBV30
CDR3 protein: CAWSALAGMGIQYF
CDR3 DNA: TGTGCCTGGAGTGCGCTAGCGGGAATGGGGATTCAGTACTTC

clone size: few
D gene: NA
J gene: TRBJ2-5
V gene: TRBV10-1
CDR3 protein: CASSEDGGRETQYF
CDR3 DNA: TGCGCCAGCAGTGAGGATGGGGGTCGAGAGACCCAGTACTTC

clone size: medium-sized
D gene: TRBD1
J gene: TRBJ2-1
V gene: TRBV11-3
CDR3 protein: CASSDGQGYEQFF
CDR3 DNA: TGTGCCAGCAGCGATGGACAGGGCTACGAGCAGTTCTTC

clone size: once
D gene: NA
J gene: TRBJ2-3
V gene: TRBV30
CDR3 protein: CAWNGGSTDTQYF
CDR3 DNA: TGTGCCTGGAACGGGGGCAGCACAGATACGCAGTATTTT

clone size: NA
D gene: NA
J gene: TRBJ1-2
V gene: TRBV19
CDR3 protein: CASTDEGYGYTF
CDR3 DNA: TGTGCCAGTACCGACGAGGGCTATGGCTACACCTTC

clone size: NA
D gene: TRBD1
J gene: TRBJ2-5
V gene: TRBV5-6
CDR3 protein: CASSWGTGTQETQYF
CDR3 DNA: TGTGCCAGCAGCTGGGGGACAGGGACGCAAGAGACCCAGTACTTC

clone size: NA
D gene: TRBD1
J gene: TRBJ2-7
V gene: TRBV19
CDR3 protein: CASSPDRGLYEQYF
CDR3 DNA: TGTGCCAGTAGTCCGGACAGGGGGCTATACGAGCAGTACTTC

clone size: NA
D gene: TRBD1
J gene: TRBJ1-2
V gene: TRBV27
CDR3 protein: CASSLSGTGLNGYTF
CDR3 DNA: TGTGCCAGCAGTTTAAGCGGGACAGGATTGAATGGCTACACCTTC

clone size: NA
D gene: NA
J gene: TRBJ2-7
V gene: TRBV6-6
CDR3 protein: CASSRQAYEQYF
CDR3 DNA: TGTGCCAGCAGCAGACAGGCCTACGAGCAGTACTTC

clone size: NA
D gene: TRBD2
J gene: TRBJ2-1
V gene: TRBV4-1
CDR3 protein: CASSQERASGGYNEQFF
CDR3 DNA: TGCGCCAGCAGCCAAGAAAGAGCTAGCGGGGGTTACAATGAGCAGTTCTTC

clone size: NA
D gene: TRBD2
J gene: TRBJ2-7
V gene: TRBV27
CDR3 protein: CASRVSGVGSAEQYF
CDR3 DNA: TGTGCCAGCAGAGTGAGCGGGGTGGGTTCGGCCGAGCAGTACTTC

clone size: NA
D gene: TRBD2
J gene: TRBJ2-1
V gene: TRBV5-1
CDR3 protein: CASSSEYASGRGNNEQFF
CDR3 DNA: TGCGCCAGCAGTTCCGAATACGCTAGCGGGAGAGGGAACAATGAGCAGTTCTTC

clone size: NA
D gene: TRBD1
J gene: TRBJ2-2
V gene: TRBV5-1
CDR3 protein: CASTLRGTGGSGELFF
CDR3 DNA: TGCGCCAGCACCCTTCGAGGGACAGGGGGATCCGGGGAGCTGTTTTTT

clone size: NA
D gene: TRBD2
J gene: TRBJ2-1
V gene: TRBV10-3
CDR3 protein: CAISELAGEARNEQFF
CDR3 DNA: TGTGCCATCAGCGAGCTAGCGGGAGAGGCTCGCAATGAGCAGTTCTTC

clone size: NA
D gene: NA
J gene: TRBJ2-1
V gene: TRBV11-2
CDR3 protein: CASSLALAMDNEQFF
CDR3 DNA: TGTGCCAGCAGCTTAGCACTAGCAATGGACAATGAGCAGTTCTTC

clone size: NA
D gene: TRBD1
J gene: TRBJ1-3
V gene: TRBV15
CDR3 protein: CATSSRQGFFGNTIYF
CDR3 DNA: TGTGCCACCAGCAGCCGACAGGGGTTTTTTGGAAACACCATATATTTT

clone size: NA
D gene: NA
J gene: TRBJ2-3
V gene: TRBV30
CDR3 protein: CAWSSSTDTQYF
CDR3 DNA: TGTGCCTGGAGTTCGAGCACAGATACGCAGTATTTT

clone size: few
D gene: TRBD1
J gene: TRBJ1-4
V gene: TRBV6-1
CDR3 protein: CASSQNRGGNEKLFF
CDR3 DNA: TGTGCCAGCAGCCAGAACAGGGGAGGAAATGAAAAACTGTTTTTT

clone size: NA
D gene: TRBD1
J gene: TRBJ1-1
V gene: TRBV19
CDR3 protein: CASSLSRGGTEAFF
CDR3 DNA: TGTGCCAGTAGCCTGTCCAGGGGGGGGACTGAAGCTTTCTTT

clone size: NA
D gene: NA
J gene: TRBJ1-3
V gene: TRBV30
CDR3 protein: CAWSDSGNTIYF
CDR3 DNA: TGTGCCTGGAGCGACTCTGGAAACACCATATATTTT

clone size: NA
D gene: TRBD1
J gene: TRBJ2-7
V gene: TRBV7-2
CDR3 protein: CASSITGTGIYEQYF
CDR3 DNA: TGTGCCAGCAGCATTACCGGGACAGGGATCTACGAGCAGTACTTC

clone size: NA
D gene: NA
J gene: TRBJ1-1
V gene: TRBV6-6
CDR3 protein: CASSFKRSTNTEAFF
CDR3 DNA: TGTGCCAGCAGTTTTAAGAGGAGCACGAACACTGAAGCTTTCTTT

clone size: NA
D gene: NA
J gene: TRBJ1-5
V gene: TRBV27
CDR3 protein: CASRSPGTPQHF
CDR3 DNA: TGTGCCAGCCGCAGTCCGGGGACGCCCCAGCATTTT

clone size: once
D gene: NA
J gene: TRBJ2-5
V gene: TRBV6-5
CDR3 protein: CASSYGGGSETQYF
CDR3 DNA: TGTGCCAGCAGTTACGGAGGGGGGTCGGAGACCCAGTACTTC

clone size: NA
D gene: NA
J gene: TRBJ2-5
V gene: TRBV5-1
CDR3 protein: CASSGRGEQETQYF
CDR3 DNA: TGCGCCAGCAGCGGCAGGGGGGAGCAAGAGACCCAGTACTTC

clone size: few
D gene: NA
J gene: TRBJ1-1
V gene: TRBV6-1
CDR3 protein: CASSVEGYTEAFF
CDR3 DNA: TGTGCCAGCAGTGTTGAGGGATACACTGAAGCTTTCTTT

clone size: few
D gene: NA
J gene: TRBJ1-2
V gene: TRBV6-6
CDR3 protein: CASSQEGIGGYTF
CDR3 DNA: TGTGCCAGCAGCCAGGAGGGGATTGGTGGCTACACCTTC

clone size: NA
D gene: NA
J gene: TRBJ2-7
V gene: TRBV10-3
CDR3 protein: CAIKAGSYEQYF
CDR3 DNA: TGTGCCATCAAAGCAGGGTCCTACGAGCAGTACTTC

clone size: NA
D gene: TRBD1
J gene: TRBJ2-3
V gene: TRBV9
CDR3 protein: CATDAKGAPWADTQYF
CDR3 DNA: TGTGCCACCGATGCAAAGGGGGCTCCTTGGGCAGATACGCAGTATTTT

clone size: NA
D gene: NA
J gene: TRBJ1-1
V gene: TRBV18
CDR3 protein: CASSPLRDTEAFF
CDR3 DNA: TGTGCCAGCTCACCACTGAGGGACACTGAAGCTTTCTTT

clone size: NA
D gene: TRBD1
J gene: TRBJ2-1
V gene: TRBV5-1
CDR3 protein: CASIMGTYRDRTYNEQFF
CDR3 DNA: TGCGCCAGCATCATGGGGACTTACCGGGACAGGACCTACAATGAGCAGTTCTTC

clone size: NA
D gene: TRBD1
J gene: TRBJ1-1
V gene: TRBV10-2
CDR3 protein: CASRFAGQVNTEAFF
CDR3 DNA: TGCGCCAGCAGGTTTGCGGGACAGGTCAACACTGAAGCTTTCTTT

clone size: NA
D gene: NA
J gene: TRBJ1-1
V gene: TRBV6-4
CDR3 protein: CASSSDRNTEAFF
CDR3 DNA: TGTGCCAGCAGTTCGGACAGGAACACTGAAGCTTTCTTT

clone size: NA
D gene: NA
J gene: TRBJ2-7
V gene: TRBV6-6
CDR3 protein: CASSQPSREQYF
CDR3 DNA: TGTGCCAGCAGCCAACCTTCCCGGGAGCAGTACTTC

clone size: NA
D gene: NA
J gene: TRBJ2-2
V gene: TRBV25-1
CDR3 protein: CASSEFGNTGELFF
CDR3 DNA: TGTGCCAGCAGTGAATTCGGGAACACCGGGGAGCTGTTTTTT

clone size: NA
D gene: NA
J gene: TRBJ2-7
V gene: TRBV28
CDR3 protein: CASSLPTVRTQYF
CDR3 DNA: TGTGCCAGCAGTTTGCCCACAGTACGAACGCAGTACTTC

clone size: NA
D gene: NA
J gene: TRBJ2-5
V gene: TRBV5-1
CDR3 protein: CASSFASYGQETQYF
CDR3 DNA: TGCGCCAGCAGCTTCGCCTCATACGGGCAAGAGACCCAGTACTTC

clone size: NA
D gene: NA
J gene: TRBJ1-5
V gene: TRBV9
CDR3 protein: CASSAPNTDQPQHF
CDR3 DNA: TGTGCCAGCAGCGCCCCGAACACCGATCAGCCCCAGCATTTT